This TCR beta chain was sequenced for a study of spatial heterogeneity in lung cancer (dated by TCRdb to about 2019). About the investigation overall: Beta-chain transcripts were consistently detected in greater numbers than alpha-chain transcripts, which likely reflected higher beta-chain transcript abundance. In tumor regions, TCR transcript counts showed a strong correlation with a T cell transcriptional module score from matched bulk RNA-seq. In the raw uncorrected reads, each unique combination of TCR and UMI appeared more than ten times on average. TCR alpha and beta repertoires were quantitatively compared across multiple tumor regions, matched nontumor lung and blood in non-small cell lung cancer. Nonsynonymous mutation counts, determined by whole-exome sequencing of tumor tissue, were related to TCR repertoire features. Both alpha and beta chains were TCR-sequenced in samples taken at surgery, namely 220 tumor regions, fewer than 80 matched nontumor lung samples and 55 to 60 PBMC samples. The paper's findings and limits, for the study overall: The tumor nonsynonymous mutation count correlated with the number of expanded intratumoral alpha and beta TCRs. Confirming at a functional level the hypothesis that regional TCRs recognize regional mutations was considered to require additional single-cell paired TCR alpha and beta sequencing. Counts of ubiquitous and regional expanded TCRs were found to correlate with counts of ubiquitous and regional nonsynonymous mutations, respectively. TCR-seq coverage of tumor T cells was estimated to be only 6% to 7.5% for alpha chains and 13% for beta chains.

The sample's time point, from its label and the paper: sample taken at primary tumor resection. Samples were obtained from around 72 patients with early-stage, untreated non-small cell lung cancer from the lung TRACERx cohort. TCR sequencing used whole RNA extracted from tumor and nontumor lung tissue, or from cryopreserved PBMC samples, without cell sorting. Only patients with enough RNA available from two or more tumor regions were chosen for TCR sequencing. Before being selected, tumor and adjacent nontumor lung specimens were reviewed by a lung pathologist. As concerns this clonotype: The antigen it binds to is not known. Per-base qualities were not stored, and no clone one base away is much larger.

The CDR3 goes from the cysteine to the phenylalanine over 15 residues. Only CDR3 DNA remains: 45 bases, in frame from the first base. Per the germline V gene, MNHEY is the CDR1 and SVGAGI is the CDR2. At the junction V is shortened by 6 bases and J by 4 bases, with 18 bases in between. Libraries were prepared through 5' RACE. Sequenced using a NextSeq 500. In the TCR library protocol, a unique molecular identifier was attached to each TCR cDNA molecule so that PCR and sequencing errors could be corrected. The study's processing was this. TCR identification, UMI-based error correction and CDR3 extraction were all carried out with Decombinator tools. Expanded TCRs were defined as those above a frequency of 2 per 1,000, corresponding to the top 1% of the tumor frequency distribution. Expanded tumor TCRs statistically deemed absent (corrected P<0.05) from at least one tumor region were classed as regional, and all other expanded tumor TCRs were classed as ubiquitous. Each repertoire was subsampled 100 times to 5,000 TCRs, after which Renyi diversity was computed with the R vegan package. CDR3 similarity networks were constructed using string-kernel similarity of amino acid triplets, with links drawn between CDR3s whose pairwise similarity was above 0.82. TCRdb's own reprocessing of the public reads used fastp at Q25 and MiXCR and kept productive beta chains. CDR3 protein sequences are deduplicated, and each keeps its most common genes and DNA. The V and J calls and clone size are TCRdb's, not the authors'. This sample has over 3,000 distinct CDR3 sequences in its table, and around 8% of those were observed once. The ten largest account for approximately 14% of the sample.

The TCR comes from a male donor with early-stage non-small cell lung cancer. Source: lung tumor tissue, taken at surgery. The chain links TRBV6-5 with TRBJ2-5; perhaps TRBD1 is the D gene, with 6 bases matching. The nucleotides read TGTGCCAGCAGCCTATTCGGACAGACCCTAGAGACCCAGTACTTC. Its amino acids are CASSLFGQTLETQYF.